A single sample gave rise to the 20 T cell receptor beta chains below, sequenced in a study of human T cells and chemical hapten exposure. Time point meaning: pre-sensitization, week 0. Treatment denoted: therapeutic diphenylcyclopropenone sensitization with weekly scalp DPC. Each CDR3 protein gets one entry after TCRdb re-called the RACE reads with MiXCR. The sample contains about 260,000 distinct CDR3 sequences, about 9% of which appear only once. Sequencing was performed on whole blood, taken in connection with sensitization to the hapten diphenylcyclopropenone (DPC). The receptors stem from a woman aged 40-49 years with alopecia areata. Some clones in this sample may be carry-over from other donors' samples.

This chain connects TRBV29-1 to TRBJ2-5; D not resolved. Germline V gives CDR1 SQVTM, CDR2 ANQGSEA. The CDR3 is made up of 12 amino acids. V dropped 4 bases and J dropped 0 bases, with 6 bases sitting between them. The CDR3 nucleotides read TGCAGCGTTGGGGGTAACCAAGAGACCCAGTACTTC. Translated: CSVGGNQETQYF. Full variable domain (rest looked up from reference TRBV29-1 and TRBJ2-5): SAVISQKPSRDICQRGTSLTIQCQVDSQVTMMFWYRQQPGQSLTLIATANQGSEATYESGFVIDKFPISRPNLTFSTLTVSNMSPEDSSIYLCSVGGNQETQYFGPGTRLLVL.

The chain uses TRBV9 and TRBJ2-5, with 8 bases lining up with TRBD2. Per the germline V gene, CDR1 is SGDLS and CDR2 is YYNGEE. CDR3 length equals 14 residues. V was pared by 2 bases and J by 5 bases, with 5 bases of the junction left unmatched. The CDR3 bases are TGTGCCAGCAGCGTCTCGGGGGGGTCGGAGACCCAGTACTTC. Translating it yields CASSVSGGSETQYF.

This clonotype turned up a few times. The genes are TRBV7-8 and TRBJ2-5, with unresolved D. CDR1 is SGHVS and CDR2 is FQNEAQ in the germline V gene. V gave up 0 bases and J gave up 3 bases, with 11 bases separating them. CDR3 length: 15 residues. The DNA of the CDR3 is TGTGCCAGCAGCTTAGCCCTGGACCGCAAAGAGACCCAGTACTTC. This codes for CASSLALDRKETQYF.

The chain employs TRBV20-1 and TRBJ2-1; 9 nucleotides line up with TRBD2. The V and J ends lost 1 base and 2 bases, in that order; junction bases with no gene match: 9. The CDR3 length is 17 residues. Germline CDR1 DFQATT, CDR2 SNEGSKA (reference sequence). The CDR3 here is CSARAALAGLTYNEQFF. CDR3 bases: TGCAGTGCTAGAGCCGCACTAGCGGGCCTTACCTACAATGAGCAGTTCTTC.

This chain connects TRBV6-5 to TRBJ2-2; 8 bases are shared with TRBD1. Germline CDR1 reads MNHEY; CDR2 reads SVGAGI. V was clipped by 5 bases and J by 7 bases; unmatched bases: 0. The CDR3 totals 12 residues. DNA for the CDR3: TGTGCCAGCAGTGACAGGGGCGGGGAGCTGTTTTTT. Protein: CASSDRGGELFF.

This clonotype was detected a few times. The chain recombines TRBV4-2 with TRBJ2-7; D might be TRBD1 (5 bases). CDR3 length equals 14 residues. Trimming removed 4 bases from V and 0 bases from J, with 10 bases in between. Germline loops: CDR1 LGHNA, CDR2 YNFKEQ. The CDR3 nucleotides are TGTGCCAGCAGCCCGACAGCTAGCTCCTACGAGCAGTACTTC. Translation gives CASSPTASSYEQYF.

The table lists this clonotype with a few counts. This chain uses TRBV6-2 or TRBV6-3 with TRBJ1-6; no definite D call. V was pared by 7 bases and J by 9 bases, with 16 bases between. Germline values: CDR1 MNHEY, CDR2 SVGEGT. This CDR3 contains 14 residues. CDR3 in DNA: TGTGCCAGCAACGGATCCCATCGAGGTTCACCCCTCCACTTT. Amino acid sequence: CASNGSHRGSPLHF.

This clonotype appeared a few times. V and J are TRBV6-2 or TRBV6-3 and TRBJ1-1, with D perhaps TRBD1 (6 bases). From germline, CDR1 is MNHEY and CDR2 SVGEGT. The CDR3 contains 15 residues. Trimming cost V 5 bases and J 1 base, with 14 bases left between them. The CDR3 sequence: CASSGRTGANTEAFF. The DNA of the CDR3 is TGTGCCAGCAGTGGTCGGACGGGGGCGAACACTGAAGCTTTCTTT.

This clonotype was observed a handful of times. The rearrangement uses TRBV11-1 and TRBJ2-7, with D possibly called TRBD1 or TRBD2 (5 bases each). The CDR3 sequence is 16 residues long. V dropped 1 base and J dropped 1 base, with 14 bases sitting between them. Germline loops: CDR1 SGHAT, CDR2 FQDESV (reference sequence). CDR3 coding DNA: TGTGCCAGCAGCTTAGGAGGGGCCTTTATGTCCTACGAGCAGTACTTC. The encoded protein is CASSLGGAFMSYEQYF.

The chain joins TRBV12-3 or TRBV12-4 to TRBJ2-5; D gene ambiguous. The CDR3 is 14 amino acids. V was clipped by 2 bases and J by 3 bases, with 10 bases between them. The CDR3 here is CASSLSGLKETQYF. CDR3 DNA: TGTGCCAGCAGTTTATCAGGTTTGAAAGAGACCCAGTACTTC.

The gene calls are TRBV6-2 or TRBV6-3 and TRBJ1-5, with a possible D match to TRBD1 (5 bases). Trimming took off 5 bases at V and 1 base at J, with 9 bases between the two ends. The germline V gene encodes CDR1 MNHEY and CDR2 SVGEGT. The length of the CDR3 is 14 residues. This CDR3 is CASSARASNQPQHF. The CDR3 nucleotides are TGTGCCAGCAGTGCCAGGGCGAGCAATCAGCCCCAGCATTTT.

The chain joins TRBV12-3 or TRBV12-4 to TRBJ2-1; TRBD2 might be the D (6 bases). The V end was cut by 0 bases, the J end by 5 bases, with 14 bases between. The length of the CDR3 is 16 residues. CDR3 sequence (DNA): TGTGCCAGCAGTTTAGCGCGGCTAGCGAACCACAATGAGCAGTTCTTC. It codes for CASSLARLANHNEQFF.

This clonotype was counted a few times. The chain combines TRBV7-9 with TRBJ2-5, with 7 bases lining up with TRBD1. Germline V CDR1 and CDR2: SEHNR, FQNEAQ (reference sequence). The CDR3 runs to 13 residues. Trimming at V came to 1 base and at J to 6 bases, leaving 2 bases not matched to a gene. This chain's CDR3 is CASSLDRGQTQYF. Written as DNA, the CDR3 is TGTGCCAGCAGCTTAGACAGGGGACAGACCCAGTACTTC.

This clonotype occurred a few times. The V and J genes are TRBV6-5 and TRBJ2-7; 8 nucleotides agree with TRBD1. Germline CDR1 reads MNHEY; CDR2 reads SVGAGI. The CDR3 loop spans 13 amino acids. V gave up 5 bases and J gave up 6 bases; unmatched junction bases: 6. The CDR3 DNA is TGTGCCAGCAGTACCGACAGGGGCGGCGAGCAGTACTTC. Its translation: CASSTDRGGEQYF.

This clonotype appeared a few times. The chain recombines TRBV29-1 with TRBJ2-1, with a tentative D call TRBD1 (6 bases). This CDR3 is built from 14 residues. CDR1 and CDR2 from the germline V gene are SQVTM and ANQGSEA. The V and J ends lost 7 bases and 7 bases respectively, with 20 bases between them. CDR3 loop: CSAGTHRMGNEQFF. DNA of the CDR3: TGCAGCGCCGGGACACACAGAATGGGGAATGAGCAGTTCTTC.

The gene calls are TRBV19 and TRBJ2-3, with 7 bases that match TRBD2. J was trimmed by 2 bases and V by 3 bases; bases with no gene match: 11. Germline V lookup: CDR1 LNHDA, CDR2 SQIVND (reference sequence). The CDR3 is 17 amino acids. CDR3 residues: CASSISGSGIVTDTQYF. The CDR3 DNA reads TGTGCCAGTAGTATTTCCGGCAGCGGGATAGTCACAGATACGCAGTATTTT.

This clonotype turned up a few times. The chain uses TRBV3-1 and TRBJ2-7; possible D gene TRBD2, 6 bases. The V gene's germline CDR1 is LGHDT and CDR2 YNNKEL (reference sequence). With 1 base removed from V and 2 bases from J, the gap between germline ends came to 12 bases. The CDR3 totals 15 residues. The CDR3 region is CASSQGPGVTYEQYF. CDR3 bases: TGTGCCAGCAGCCAAGGACCGGGGGTCACCTACGAGCAGTACTTC.

This clonotype was picked up many times. The chain joins TRBV12-3 or TRBV12-4 to TRBJ2-7; TRBD1 aligns across 10 bases. V trimming: 4 bases; J trimming: 1 base; junction bases outside the gene matches: 4. The CDR3 sequence is 15 residues long. The CDR3 DNA reads TGTGCCAGCAGTTCCCGGGACAGGGGATCCTACGAGCAGTACTTC. Translation gives CASSSRDRGSYEQYF.

This clonotype was observed at least ten times. This sequence joins TRBV2 and TRBJ2-4; no clear D gene. The CDR3 is 14 residues long. The V gene's germline CDR1 is SNHLY and CDR2 FYNNEI. Between the trimmed V and J ends, which lost 7 bases and 7 bases, there was a span of 17 bases. This chain's CDR3 is CASKRHQSGNIQYF. CDR3 nucleotides: TGTGCCAGCAAAAGACACCAGAGTGGCAACATTCAGTACTTC.

This rearrangement joins TRBV28 to TRBJ2-1; 13 bases line up with TRBD2. The CDR3 is made up of 15 amino acids. Germline V gene sequence: CDR1 MDHEN, CDR2 SYDVKM. V lost 8 bases and J lost 7; bases outside the gene matches: 8. CDR3 nucleotide sequence: TGTGCCAGCGGAACCTGGACTAGCGGGAGAAATGAGCAGTTCTTC. As protein: CASGTWTSGRNEQFF.